This T cell receptor (beta chain) appears in the sequencing data of a study of shared clonotypes between healthy human individuals. General study points: A few donors showed sharing of approximately 5% of naive CD4 clonotypes. Rarefaction analysis demonstrated incomplete sorted-subset sequencing notwithstanding large depth.

A note on this clone: Its antigen is still unknown.

A CD45RA-negative memory subset and a CD45RA+ naive subset were separated from the CD4+ cells. Sorted-subset replicate PCRs used about 200 ng DNA, around 31,000 T cell genomes. Repertoires were generated with immunoSEQ multiplex PCR, while TCRdb's copy carries only in-frame clones and drops some. Here the sample spans roughly 2.4 million clones, roughly 95% being singletons. The receptor's source is a man aged 18 to 30 in good health. The sequenced material came from naive CD4+ T cells sorted from blood. The subset was: CD45RA+ positively selected.

The CDR3 spells CSVEWLAGAGETQYF. The CDR3 DNA follows: TGCAGCGTTGAATGGCTCGCGGGGGCGGGAGAGACCCAGTACTTC. This sequence joins TRBV29-1 and TRBJ2-5; a possible D gene is TRBD2 (7 bases). Germline V gene sequence: CDR1 SQVTM, CDR2 ANQGSEA. This CDR3 spans 15 amino acids. Trimming pared 2 bases from V and 4 bases from J, leaving 17 bases between.